Following are 9 T cell receptor beta chains from one sample sequenced in a study of blood T cell repertoires in COVID-19. Profiling relied on immunoSEQ multiplex PCR, and the TCRdb table lists in-frame clones only, not all of them. The profile covers 300,000 to 350,000 clones, with approximately 83% appearing a single time and 2.2% taken by the ten largest. The material sequenced was PBMCs or T cells enriched from blood (not recorded which). These TCRs come from a man between 25 and 39 years old who had recovered from COVID-19.

The chain links TRBV30 to TRBJ1-3; a weak D match, TRBD1 (5 bases). This CDR3 is 16 amino acids long. The germline V gene has CDR1 GTSNPN and CDR2 SVGIG (reference sequence). V lost 4 bases and J lost 0, with 16 bases in between. CDR3 protein: CAWTSRTRYSGNTIYF. The CDR3 bases are TGTGCCTGGACCTCTCGGACAAGATACTCTGGAAACACCATATATTTT. The full variable domain, completed using reference TRBV30 and TRBJ1-3, is SQTIHQWPATLVQPVGSPLSLECTVEGTSNPNLYWYRQAAGRGLQLLFYSVGIGQISSEVPQNLSASRPQDRQFILSSKKLLLSDSGFYLCAWTSRTRYSGNTIYFGEGSWLTVV.

The chain uses TRBV2 and TRBJ1-2, with TRBD1 identical over 7 bases. The germline V gene encodes CDR1 SNHLY and CDR2 FYNNEI. The CDR3 has 14 amino acids. Trimming took 3 bases from V and 5 from J; bases not matched to a gene: 6. The CDR3 DNA reads TGTGCCAGCAGTGACTTGACAGGGAGTTATGGCTACACCTTC. Its protein product is CASSDLTGSYGYTF.

This clone was seen once. J is TRBJ2-6 and V is TRBV5-1; unclear D gene. Germline V lookup: CDR1 SGHRS, CDR2 YFSETQ. This CDR3 has 16 residues. V was cut by 0 bases and J by 0 bases, with 7 bases left in between. CDR3 loop: CASSLEWSSGANVLTF. CDR3 nucleotides: TGCGCCAGCAGCTTGGAGTGGAGCTCTGGGGCCAACGTCCTGACTTTC. The full variable domain, with the rest looked up from reference TRBV5-1 and TRBJ2-6, is KAGVTQTPRYLIKTRGQQVTLSCSPISGHRSVSWYQQTPGQGLQFLFEYFSETQRNKGNFPGRFSGRQFSNSRSEMNVSTLELGDSALYLCASSLEWSSGANVLTFGAGSRLTVL.

This clone was picked up one time. The chain couples TRBV6-5 to TRBJ1-6; D not resolved. Trimming cost V 0 bases and J 6 bases, with 12 bases left between them. Looked up from germline, CDR1 is MNHEY and CDR2 is SVGAGI. This CDR3 has 16 residues. CDR3 bases: TGTGCCAGCAGTTACTCGACCGGGATGGTTAATTCACCCCTCCACTTT. It encodes CASSYSTGMVNSPLHF.

About this clone itself: The identical CDR3 is also encoded by other nucleotide sequences in the sample. The CDR3 loop is CASSSGGETQYF. As DNA, the CDR3 is TGTGCCAGCAGCTCCGGGGGGGAGACCCAGTACTTC. The chain has TRBV7-9 and TRBJ2-5, with TRBD2 matching 7 bases. This CDR3 comprises 12 residues. CDR1 and CDR2 from the germline V gene are SEHNR and FQNEAQ (reference sequence). Unmatched junction bases numbered 1, after V lost 4 bases and J lost 5 bases.

The V call is TRBV9, the J call TRBJ2-3, with 11 bases fitting TRBD1. The trim removed 4 bases at V and 5 bases at J, leaving 6 bases unmatched. CDR3 size: 15 residues. In germline, CDR1 is SGDLS, CDR2 YYNGEE. CDR3 in DNA: TGTGCCAGCAGCCTTGGGACAGGGGGTCTAGATACGCAGTATTTT. Protein sequence: CASSLGTGGLDTQYF.

V usage is TRBV2 and J usage is TRBJ2-3; 7 bases match TRBD2. The CDR3 spans 15 residues. With 6 bases clipped from V and 0 bases from J, the junction kept 6 bases outside the gene matches. From germline, CDR1 is SNHLY and CDR2 FYNNEI. Here the CDR3 reads CASRVGRVSTDTQYF. For the CDR3, the DNA is TGTGCCAGCAGGGTTGGGAGGGTTAGCACAGATACGCAGTATTTT.

A few counts support this clone. The V gene is TRBV20-1, the J gene TRBJ1-5; D is unresolved. Germline CDR1 reads DFQATT; CDR2 reads SNEGSKA (reference sequence). CDR3 length: 16 amino acids. Trimming shortened V by 3 bases and J by 0 bases, and 15 bases separated the two germline ends. The CDR3 region is CSASPGRQDSNQPQHF. The CDR3 bases are TGCAGTGCTAGTCCCGGTAGGCAGGATAGCAATCAGCCCCAGCATTTT.

The chain employs TRBV27 and TRBJ1-4; D is uncertain. Per germline, CDR1 MNHEY and CDR2 SMNVEV (reference sequence). V dropped 1 base and J dropped 4 bases, with 16 bases sitting between them. The CDR3 is 17 amino acids. CDR3 nucleotide sequence: TGTGCCAGCAGTTTATTTCGAGACTCTAACCGTAATGAAAAACTGTTTTTT. Translated, it gives CASSLFRDSNRNEKLFF.